The 10 T cell receptor beta chains in this list originate from one sample, sequenced in a study of T cells after yellow fever vaccination. TCRdb used MiXCR to reprocess the 5' RACE reads, holding one entry per CDR3 protein. Of some 250,000 distinct CDR3 sequences listed, over 3% are singletons. The specimen comprised PBMCs, sampled 15 days after the yellow fever booster vaccination. The receptor source for this set is a man younger than 35 who received the YFV17D yellow fever vaccine.

The sample holds many counts of this clonotype. This chain uses TRBV5-1 with TRBJ2-1, with TRBD1 as a possible D gene (5 bases). The V gene's germline CDR1 is SGHRS and CDR2 YFSETQ. Trimming took off 0 bases at V and 2 bases at J, with 9 bases between the two ends. The CDR3 totals 15 residues. The CDR3 DNA sequence: TGCGCCAGCAGCTTGGTAGACAGTACCTACAATGAGCAGTTCTTC. This translates into CASSLVDSTYNEQFF. Based on the CDR3 plus reference TRBV5-1 and TRBJ2-1, the full variable domain is KAGVTQTPRYLIKTRGQQVTLSCSPISGHRSVSWYQQTPGQGLQFLFEYFSETQRNKGNFPGRFSGRQFSNSRSEMNVSTLELGDSALYLCASSLVDSTYNEQFFGPGTRLTVL.

The table lists this clonotype with many counts. The gene calls are TRBV4-1 and TRBJ2-3; D is ambiguous. Germline CDR1 reads MGHRA; CDR2 reads YSYEKL. V dropped 1 base and J dropped 0 bases, with 5 bases sitting between them. CDR3 length: 14 residues. The CDR3 reads CASSQGLSTDTQYF. The CDR3 DNA reads TGCGCCAGCAGCCAAGGTCTTAGCACAGATACGCAGTATTTT.

Many counts were recorded for this clonotype. V usage is TRBV5-1 and J usage is TRBJ2-7, with unresolved D. The CDR3 spans 13 residues. Germline V gives CDR1 SGHRS, CDR2 YFSETQ. Deletions cut 0 bases from V and 2 bases from J, with 6 bases between. The CDR3 reads CASSLEGTYEQYF. The CDR3 region has the DNA TGCGCCAGCAGCTTGGAGGGAACCTACGAGCAGTACTTC.

This clonotype occurred many times. The genes are TRBV20-1 and TRBJ2-5; no clear D gene. Deletions cut 0 bases from V and 5 bases from J, with 4 bases between. The CDR3 spans 11 residues. Germline V gene data show CDR1 as DFQATT and CDR2 as SNEGSKA (reference sequence). CDR3 loop: CSARDYETQYF. In DNA, the CDR3 is TGCAGTGCTAGAGATTACGAGACCCAGTACTTC.

This clonotype has a count of ten or more. V is TRBV5-1 and J is TRBJ2-3; 10 bases line up with TRBD2. V dropped 0 bases and J dropped 3; count of bases not matched to a gene: 4. This CDR3 region has 16 residues. Germline CDR1 is SGHRS and CDR2 is YFSETQ. CDR3 nucleotides: TGCGCCAGCAGCTTGGCCCTAGCGGGGGCTACAGATACGCAGTATTTT. It encodes CASSLALAGATDTQYF.

This clonotype was detected ten times or more. The chain couples TRBV6-2 or TRBV6-3 to TRBJ2-3; possible D gene TRBD2, 6 bases. Per the germline V gene, CDR1 is MNHEY and CDR2 is SVGEGT. The CDR3 sequence is 15 residues long. The V end lost 0 bases, the J end lost 2 bases, and 9 bases lay between the germline ends. CDR3 in amino acids: CASSYSPSVTDTQYF. The CDR3 region has the DNA TGTGCCAGCAGTTACTCCCCTAGCGTCACAGATACGCAGTATTTT.

This clonotype appeared a few times. This chain uses TRBV12-3 or TRBV12-4 with TRBJ1-1, with D unresolved. This CDR3 has 13 amino acids. Trimming stripped 7 bases from V and 3 bases from J, with 12 bases between. CDR3 amino acids: CASTGREDTEAFF. CDR3 nucleotides: TGTGCCAGCACAGGACGGGAGGACACTGAAGCTTTCTTT.

This clonotype was picked up many times. The chain recombines TRBV2 with TRBJ1-2, with 9 bases matching TRBD1. The junction had 6 bases not matched to a gene; V was cut back by 8 bases and J by 2 bases. Per germline, CDR1 SNHLY and CDR2 FYNNEI. This CDR3 region has 14 residues. CDR3 amino acids: CASAEQGANYGYTF. In DNA, the CDR3 is TGTGCCAGCGCAGAACAGGGGGCGAACTATGGCTACACCTTC.

Ten or more counts support this clonotype. The chain links TRBV5-1 to TRBJ1-6; D unresolved. Deletions cut 2 bases from V and 6 bases from J, with 12 bases between. The germline V gene encodes CDR1 SGHRS and CDR2 YFSETQ. The CDR3 is 15 residues long. The chain's CDR3 is CASSLVNEANSPLHF. In DNA form, the CDR3 reads TGCGCCAGCAGCTTAGTGAACGAGGCTAATTCACCCCTCCACTTT.

There are many counts of this clonotype. The J gene is TRBJ2-7, the V gene TRBV20-1, with TRBD2 as a possible D gene (5 bases). CDR1 and CDR2 from the germline V gene are DFQATT and SNEGSKA (reference sequence). V lost 3 bases to trimming and J lost 7 bases, with 10 bases between them. The CDR3 spans 11 residues. CDR3 sequence: CSASEGSEQYF. As DNA, the CDR3 is TGCAGTGCTAGCGAGGGATCGGAGCAGTACTTC.